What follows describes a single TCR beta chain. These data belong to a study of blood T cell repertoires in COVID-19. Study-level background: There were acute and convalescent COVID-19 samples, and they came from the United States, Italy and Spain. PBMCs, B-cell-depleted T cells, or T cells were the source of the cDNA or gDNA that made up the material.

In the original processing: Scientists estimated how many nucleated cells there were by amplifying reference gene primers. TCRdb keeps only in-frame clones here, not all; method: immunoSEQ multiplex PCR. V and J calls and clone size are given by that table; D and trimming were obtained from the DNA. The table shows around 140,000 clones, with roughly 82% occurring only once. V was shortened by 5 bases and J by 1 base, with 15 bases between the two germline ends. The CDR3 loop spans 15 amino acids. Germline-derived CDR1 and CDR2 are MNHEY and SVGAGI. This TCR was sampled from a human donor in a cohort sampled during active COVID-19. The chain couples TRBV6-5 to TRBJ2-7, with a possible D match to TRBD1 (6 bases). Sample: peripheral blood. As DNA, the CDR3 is TGTGCCAGCAGTCCGGTGGGGGCAAGGTCCTACGAGCAGTACGTC. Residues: CASSPVGARSYEQYV.